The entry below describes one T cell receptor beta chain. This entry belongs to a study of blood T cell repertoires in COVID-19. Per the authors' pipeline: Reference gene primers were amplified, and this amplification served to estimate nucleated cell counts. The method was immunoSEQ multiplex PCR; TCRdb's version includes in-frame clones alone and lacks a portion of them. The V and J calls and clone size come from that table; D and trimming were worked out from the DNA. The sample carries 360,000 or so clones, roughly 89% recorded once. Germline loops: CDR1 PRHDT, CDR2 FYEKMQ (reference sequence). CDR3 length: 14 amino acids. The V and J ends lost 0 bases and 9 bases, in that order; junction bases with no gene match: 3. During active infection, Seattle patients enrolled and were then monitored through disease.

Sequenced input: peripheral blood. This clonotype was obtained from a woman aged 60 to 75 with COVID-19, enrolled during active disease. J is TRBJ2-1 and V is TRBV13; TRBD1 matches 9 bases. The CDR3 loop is CASSLGRQGGEQFF. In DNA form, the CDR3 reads TGTGCCAGCAGCTTAGGTCGACAGGGGGGTGAGCAGTTCTTC.